What follows is one T cell receptor (beta chain) and its context. The antigen is not known. A universal primer binding site was introduced by template switching. The final cDNA contained unique molecular identifiers. TCRdb fed the 5' RACE reads into MiXCR, producing one record per CDR3 protein. The sample consists of about 890,000 distinct CDR3 sequences, about 12% of them appearing once. This sample is drawn from a study of identical twins. Points from the study as a whole: Excess sharing between twins was weaker in beta out-of-frame sequences. Beta clonotypes that were abundant in cord blood contained fewer insertions, a pattern absent from memory repertoires.

V lost 0 bases, J lost 3 bases, and 6 bases lay in between. The CDR3 contains 13 residues. CDR1 and CDR2 from the germline V gene are SGDLS and YYNGEE. The same sample was also studied in work on yellow fever vaccine responses in identical twins. That work contributes: Twins reportedly appeared to share part of their vaccine T cell response while keeping part individual.

The genes are TRBV9 and TRBJ2-5, with D unresolved. This receptor was identified in a woman under 30 in good health. The sample taken for sequencing was PBMCs. CDR3 loop: CASSVGLKETQYF. In DNA form, the CDR3 reads TGTGCCAGCAGCGTAGGTCTTAAAGAGACCCAGTACTTC.